The T cell receptor beta chain under discussion was sequenced for a study of regulatory T cells in long-lasting Graves disease. The length of the CDR3 is 15 residues. The V gene lost 0 bases and the J gene lost 8 bases, with 16 bases spanning the gap. The germline CDR1 and CDR2 sequences are SGHNT and YENEEA. CDR3 regions were amplified by Arm-PCR using iRepertoire HTBI primers to build TCR beta libraries. TCRdb fed the multiplex PCR reads into MiXCR, producing one record per CDR3 protein. The top ten clones hold 15% to 20% of a sample with about 440,000 distinct CDR3 sequences, more than 13% of them seen once. As for time point: newly diagnosed GD, antithyroid drugs for less than 3 months. PBMCs provided the RNA from which the TCR library was made. This clonotype was counted ten times or more. These data were also reused for a study on T cells in Graves' hyperthyroidism and ophthalmopathy.

V usage is TRBV11-3 and J usage is TRBJ1-1; D perhaps matches TRBD1 (5 bases). The input for sequencing was peripheral blood mononuclear cells (PBMCs), taken at new diagnosis, from a patient treated with antithyroid drugs. This TCR came from a woman aged 30 to 39 with Graves disease. As DNA, the CDR3 is TGTGCCAGCAGCTTAGACTCTTCGACAGCTGCGGAAGCTTTCTTT. Its protein is CASSLDSSTAAEAFF.